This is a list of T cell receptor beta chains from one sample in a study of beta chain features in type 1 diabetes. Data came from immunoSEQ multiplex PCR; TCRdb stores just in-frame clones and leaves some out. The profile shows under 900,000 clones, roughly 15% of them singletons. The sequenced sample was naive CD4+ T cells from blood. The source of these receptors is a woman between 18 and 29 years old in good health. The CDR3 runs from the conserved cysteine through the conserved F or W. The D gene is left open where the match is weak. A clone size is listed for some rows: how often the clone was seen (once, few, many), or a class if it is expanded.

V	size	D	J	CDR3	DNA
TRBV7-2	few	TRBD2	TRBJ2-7	CASSMTSTLSYEQYF	TGTGCCAGCAGCATGACTAGCACCCTTTCCTACGAGCAGTACTTC
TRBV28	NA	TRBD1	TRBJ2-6	CASSRPQGAISGANVLTF	TGTGCCAGCAGTCGGCCGCAGGGGGCCATCTCTGGGGCCAACGTCCTGACTTTC
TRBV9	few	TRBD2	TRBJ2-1	CASSVSSGRAYNEQFF	TGTGCCAGCAGCGTATCTAGCGGGAGGGCCTACAATGAGCAGTTCTTC
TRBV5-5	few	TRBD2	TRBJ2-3	CASSLAATSGSRGTDTQYF	TGTGCCAGCAGCTTGGCCGCGACTAGCGGGAGCAGGGGCACAGATACGCAGTATTTT
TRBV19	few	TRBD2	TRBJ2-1	CASRNLAVGDNEQFF	TGTGCCAGTAGAAACCTAGCGGTAGGGGACAATGAGCAGTTCTTC
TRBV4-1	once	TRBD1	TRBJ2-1	CASSPTGRSNEQFF	TGCGCCAGCAGCCCGACAGGGCGAAGCAATGAGCAGTTCTTC
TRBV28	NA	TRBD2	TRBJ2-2	CASSSPGLAPGELFF	TGTGCCAGCAGTTCACCCGGACTAGCTCCCGGGGAGCTGTTTTTT
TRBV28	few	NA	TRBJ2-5	CASSFPGGDETQYF	TGTGCCAGCAGTTTCCCAGGGGGGGACGAGACCCAGTACTTC
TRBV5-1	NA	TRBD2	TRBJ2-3	CASSLDGGRAGDTQYF	TGCGCCAGCAGCTTGGATGGCGGGAGGGCAGGAGATACGCAGTATTTT
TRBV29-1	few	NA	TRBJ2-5	CSVVSGGETQYF	TGCAGCGTTGTTTCCGGGGGAGAGACCCAGTACTTC
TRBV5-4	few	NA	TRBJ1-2	CASSGGQYGYTF	TGTGCCAGCAGCGGGGGACAATATGGCTACACCTTC
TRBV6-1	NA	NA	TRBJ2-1	CASTSWDEQFF	TGTGCCAGCACTAGCTGGGATGAGCAGTTCTTC
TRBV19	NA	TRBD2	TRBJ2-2	CASSIVVAGGTGELFF	TGTGCCAGTAGTATCGTCGTAGCGGGAGGAACCGGGGAGCTGTTTTTT
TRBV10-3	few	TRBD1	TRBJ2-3	CAISEYRSTGGTDTQYF	TGTGCCATCAGTGAGTATCGTTCGACAGGGGGCACAGATACGCAGTATTTT
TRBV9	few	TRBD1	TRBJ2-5	CASSGTGDGSSSTQYF	TGTGCCAGCAGCGGAACAGGGGACGGGTCATCATCGACCCAGTACTTC
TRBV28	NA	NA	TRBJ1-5	CASSPGTINQPQHF	TGTGCCAGCAGTCCCGGGACCATCAATCAGCCCCAGCATTTT
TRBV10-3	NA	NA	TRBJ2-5	CAIRNGTVETQYF	TGTGCCATCAGGAATGGGACGGTGGAGACCCAGTACTTC
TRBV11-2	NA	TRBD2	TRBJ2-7	CASSLSLSGSNEQYF	TGTGCCAGCAGCTTATCCCTCAGCGGGAGTAACGAGCAGTACTTC
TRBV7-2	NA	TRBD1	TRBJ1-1	CASSVPTGQGVFVNTEAFF	TGTGCCAGCAGCGTACCTACGGGACAGGGCGTTTTCGTGAACACTGAAGCTTTCTTT
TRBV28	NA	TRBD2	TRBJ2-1	CASSGAAASGTNEQFF	TGTGCCAGCAGTGGGGCCGCGGCTAGCGGAACCAATGAGCAGTTCTTC
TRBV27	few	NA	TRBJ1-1	CASSYRLETEAFF	TGTGCCAGCAGTTACCGACTGGAAACTGAAGCTTTCTTT
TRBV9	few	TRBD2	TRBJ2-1	CASSVAGGLYNEQFF	TGTGCCAGCAGCGTAGCGGGAGGTTTGTACAATGAGCAGTTCTTC
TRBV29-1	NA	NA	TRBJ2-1	CSARGGPDYNEQFF	TGCAGCGCCCGAGGGGGGCCGGACTACAATGAGCAGTTCTTC
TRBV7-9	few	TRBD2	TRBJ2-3	CASSVRLAAESTDTQYF	TGTGCCAGCAGCGTTCGCCTAGCGGCAGAGTCGACAGATACGCAGTATTTT
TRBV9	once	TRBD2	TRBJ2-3	CASSGQTGGLAGSDTQYF	TGTGCCAGCAGCGGCCAAACGGGGGGACTAGCGGGATCAGATACGCAGTATTTT
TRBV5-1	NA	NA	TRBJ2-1	CASSQIASSPTEFVRNEQFF	TGCGCCAGCAGCCAGATAGCGTCGAGCCCTACAGAGTTCGTGAGGAATGAGCAGTTCTTC
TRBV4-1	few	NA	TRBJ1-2	CASSYIQGQIQNGYTF	TGCGCCAGCAGTTACATCCAAGGACAGATTCAAAATGGCTACACCTTC